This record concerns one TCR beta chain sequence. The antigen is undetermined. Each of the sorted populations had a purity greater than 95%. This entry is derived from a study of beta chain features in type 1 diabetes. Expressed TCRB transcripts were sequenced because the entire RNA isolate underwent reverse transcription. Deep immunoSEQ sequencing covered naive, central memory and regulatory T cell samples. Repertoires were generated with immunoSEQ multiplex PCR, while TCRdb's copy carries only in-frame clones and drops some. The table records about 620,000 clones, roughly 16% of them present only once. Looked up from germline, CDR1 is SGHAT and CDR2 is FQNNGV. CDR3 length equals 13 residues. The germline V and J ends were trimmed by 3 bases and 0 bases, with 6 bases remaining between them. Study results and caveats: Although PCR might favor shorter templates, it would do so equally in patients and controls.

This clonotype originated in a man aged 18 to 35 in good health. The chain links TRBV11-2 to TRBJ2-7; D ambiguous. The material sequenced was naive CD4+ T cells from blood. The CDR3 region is CASSLGSSYEQYF. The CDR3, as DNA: TGTGCCAGCAGCTTGGGTAGCTCCTACGAGCAGTACTTC. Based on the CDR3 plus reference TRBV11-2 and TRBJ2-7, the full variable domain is EAGVAQSPRYKIIEKRQSVAFWCNPISGHATLYWYQQILGQGPKLLIQFQNNGVVDDSQLPKDRFSAERLKGVDSTLKIQPAKLEDSAVYLCASSLGSSYEQYFGPGTRLTVT.